This is a list of T cell receptor beta chains from one sample in a study of cytotoxic CD8 clonotypes in ibrutinib-treated CLL. Repertoires were generated with immunoSEQ multiplex PCR, while TCRdb's copy carries only in-frame clones and drops some. The sample consists of approximately 30,000 clones, around two thirds of them appearing once. The input for sequencing was PBMCs, taken after 24 months of ibrutinib treatment. Receptor source: a human donor with chronic lymphocytic leukemia. Both conserved end residues are part of each CDR3. The order of the fields is clone size, D gene, CDR3 length, J gene, V gene, CDR3 protein, CDR3 DNA. The D gene is left open where the match is weak. The size of a clone is reported for some rows only, either as once, few or many, or as a class for expanded clones.

size: .; D: .; length: 18; J: TRBJ2-2; V: TRBV6-1; CDR3: CASSEGLPRLRDTGELFF; DNA: TGTGCCAGCAGTGAAGGATTGCCACGACTCCGGGACACCGGGGAGCTGTTTTTT
size: .; D: .; length: 13; J: TRBJ1-2; V: TRBV28; CDR3: CASTLWAEYGYTF; DNA: TGTGCCAGCACCCTATGGGCAGAGTATGGCTACACCTTC
size: .; D: .; length: 13; J: TRBJ2-5; V: TRBV11-2; CDR3: CASSLGFSETQYF; DNA: TGTGCCAGCAGCTTAGGATTTTCCGAGACCCAGTACTTC
size: .; D: .; length: 13; J: TRBJ2-7; V: TRBV7-9; CDR3: CASSLSPAYEQYF; DNA: TGTGCCAGCAGCTTATCCCCAGCCTACGAGCAGTACTTC
size: .; D: .; length: 13; J: TRBJ1-2; V: TRBV6-5; CDR3: CASTHESFYGYTF; DNA: TGTGCCAGCACGCACGAGAGTTTTTATGGCTACACCTTC
size: .; D: .; length: 17; J: TRBJ2-5; V: TRBV9; CDR3: CASSVGLGIPEGETQYF; DNA: TGTGCCAGCAGCGTAGGACTTGGAATACCTGAAGGGGAGACCCAGTACTTC
size: .; D: .; length: 13; J: TRBJ2-7; V: TRBV7-3; CDR3: CASSRDRLYEQYF; DNA: TGTGCCAGCAGCCGGGATCGCCTTTACGAGCAGTACTTC
size: .; D: TRBD1; length: 14; J: TRBJ2-7; V: TRBV19; CDR3: CASSNTGGTYEQYF; DNA: TGTGCCAGTAGTAACACAGGGGGTACCTACGAGCAGTACTTC
size: .; D: TRBD1; length: 14; J: TRBJ1-3; V: TRBV9; CDR3: CASSVGTGLNTIYF; DNA: TGTGCCAGCAGCGTAGGGACAGGGCTAAACACCATATATTTT
size: many; D: .; length: 14; J: TRBJ2-1; V: TRBV9; CDR3: CASSPQDGHNEQFF; DNA: TGTGCCAGCAGCCCCCAGGACGGGCACAATGAGCAGTTCTTC
size: .; D: .; length: 13; J: TRBJ2-7; V: TRBV25-1; CDR3: CASSEFPSSEQYF; DNA: TGTGCCAGCAGTGAATTCCCATCGTCCGAGCAGTACTTC
size: few; D: TRBD2; length: 14; J: TRBJ2-5; V: TRBV7-6; CDR3: CASSLGSGGTTQYF; DNA: TGTGCCAGCAGCTTAGGTTCGGGGGGGACGACCCAGTACTTC
size: .; D: .; length: 13; J: TRBJ2-7; V: TRBV27; CDR3: CASSTQGHYEQYF; DNA: TGTGCCAGCAGTACCCAGGGACACTACGAGCAGTACTTC
size: many; D: TRBD2; length: 16; J: TRBJ2-5; V: TRBV19; CDR3: CASNSLAGANIKTQYF; DNA: TGTGCCAGTAACTCGCTAGCGGGGGCGAACATTAAGACCCAGTACTTC
size: .; D: .; length: 17; J: TRBJ2-6; V: TRBV30; CDR3: CAWSVPRAPSGANVLTF; DNA: TGTGCCTGGAGTGTCCCCAGGGCCCCCTCTGGGGCCAACGTCCTGACTTTC
size: .; D: .; length: 13; J: TRBJ2-7; V: TRBV19; CDR3: CASSQRAGNEQYF; DNA: TGTGCCAGTAGTCAACGTGCAGGAAACGAGCAGTACTTC
size: .; D: TRBD1; length: 14; J: TRBJ1-5; V: TRBV6-6; CDR3: CASSYWDRDQPQHF; DNA: TGTGCCAGCAGTTATTGGGACAGGGATCAGCCCCAGCATTTT
size: .; D: TRBD1; length: 13; J: TRBJ1-1; V: TRBV5-1; CDR3: CASSQGAVTEAFF; DNA: TGCGCCAGCAGCCAGGGGGCTGTCACTGAAGCTTTCTTT
size: .; D: .; length: 18; J: TRBJ2-2; V: TRBV5-1; CDR3: CASSPRTAGHRATGELFF; DNA: TGCGCCAGCAGCCCCCGAACAGCGGGCCACCGCGCCACCGGGGAGCTGTTTTTT
size: .; D: .; length: 14; J: TRBJ1-6; V: TRBV6-5; CDR3: CASGESRANSPLHF; DNA: TGTGCCAGCGGGGAAAGCAGGGCTAATTCACCCCTCCACTTT
size: few; D: .; length: 14; J: TRBJ1-4; V: TRBV9; CDR3: CASSVGGRNEKLFF; DNA: TGTGCCAGCAGCGTCGGGGGGCGCAACGAAAAACTGTTTTTT
size: .; D: .; length: 13; J: TRBJ1-4; V: TRBV7-8; CDR3: CASSLGPREKLFF; DNA: TGTGCCAGCAGCTTGGGTCCCCGCGAAAAACTGTTTTTT
size: .; D: .; length: 14; J: TRBJ2-6; V: TRBV4-3; CDR3: CASSPHSGANVLTF; DNA: TGCGCCAGCAGCCCGCATTCTGGGGCCAACGTCCTGACTTTC
size: .; D: .; length: 13; J: TRBJ1-3; V: TRBV9; CDR3: CASSLGGGNTIYF; DNA: TGTGCCAGCAGCCTCGGGGGTGGAAACACCATATATTTT
size: .; D: .; length: 14; J: TRBJ2-7; V: TRBV5-3; CDR3: CARSLGGLPYEQYF; DNA: TGTGCCAGAAGTCTGGGGGGCCTGCCATACGAGCAGTACTTC
size: once; D: .; length: 14; J: TRBJ1-4; V: TRBV7-9; CDR3: CASSPTGTNEKLFF; DNA: TGTGCCAGCAGTCCTACCGGGACAAATGAAAAACTGTTTTTT
size: few; D: .; length: 13; J: TRBJ2-7; V: TRBV19; CDR3: CASSINRAYEQYF; DNA: TGTGCCAGTAGTATAAACAGGGCCTACGAGCAGTACTTC
size: .; D: .; length: 13; J: TRBJ2-5; V: TRBV28; CDR3: CASRSGQQETQYF; DNA: TGTGCCAGCAGATCAGGACAACAAGAGACCCAGTACTTC
size: .; D: TRBD1; length: 20; J: TRBJ1-2; V: TRBV11-3; CDR3: CASSLVITTDRESRGYGYTF; DNA: TGTGCCAGCAGCTTAGTGATCACGACAGACAGGGAGTCCCGGGGCTATGGCTACACCTTC
size: many; D: TRBD1; length: 13; J: TRBJ1-2; V: TRBV13; CDR3: CASSDRERYGYTF; DNA: TGTGCCAGCAGTGACAGGGAGCGCTATGGCTACACCTTC
size: medium-sized; D: .; length: 13; J: TRBJ1-2; V: TRBV5-6; CDR3: CASSLGQEYGYTF; DNA: TGTGCCAGCAGCTTGGGACAGGAGTATGGCTACACCTTC
size: .; D: .; length: 14; J: TRBJ2-1; V: TRBV9; CDR3: CASNPVGGGNEQFF; DNA: TGTGCCAGCAACCCCGTGGGGGGTGGGAATGAGCAGTTCTTC
size: once; D: .; length: 14; J: TRBJ1-1; V: TRBV5-1; CDR3: CASSQWGGNTEAFF; DNA: TGCGCCAGCAGCCAATGGGGGGGAAACACTGAAGCTTTCTTT
size: .; D: .; length: 15; J: TRBJ2-2; V: TRBV7-2; CDR3: CASSPGRANTGELFF; DNA: TGTGCCAGCAGCCCCGGGCGGGCTAACACCGGGGAGCTGTTTTTT
size: .; D: TRBD1; length: 15; J: TRBJ1-2; V: TRBV9; CDR3: CASSPQQGPNYGYTF; DNA: TGTGCCAGCAGCCCACAACAGGGGCCTAACTATGGCTACACCTTC
size: .; D: TRBD1; length: 13; J: TRBJ1-1; V: TRBV19; CDR3: CASSLTGVAEAFF; DNA: TGTGCCAGTAGCTTGACAGGGGTGGCTGAAGCTTTCTTT
size: .; D: .; length: 18; J: TRBJ2-1; V: TRBV28; CDR3: CASSPIILGRGSYNEQFF; DNA: TGTGCCAGCAGCCCAATCATATTGGGCAGGGGCTCCTACAATGAGCAGTTCTTC
size: .; D: TRBD2; length: 16; J: TRBJ2-7; V: TRBV6-6; CDR3: CASRPMTSGEWGEQYF; DNA: TGTGCCAGCAGACCCATGACTAGCGGGGAATGGGGGGAGCAGTACTTC
size: .; D: .; length: 11; J: TRBJ2-3; V: TRBV28; CDR3: CASSFADTQYF; DNA: TGTGCCAGCAGTTTTGCAGATACGCAGTATTTT
size: .; D: .; length: 15; J: TRBJ2-3; V: TRBV6-1; CDR3: CASSEVGGGTDTQYF; DNA: TGTGCCAGCAGTGAAGTCGGAGGAGGCACAGATACGCAGTATTTT
size: few; D: .; length: 14; J: TRBJ1-1; V: TRBV10-2; CDR3: CASSELRGVTEAFF; DNA: TGCGCCAGCAGTGAGCTACGTGGGGTAACTGAAGCTTTCTTT
size: few; D: .; length: 14; J: TRBJ1-1; V: TRBV6-6; CDR3: CASQTPGGYTEAFF; DNA: TGTGCCAGCCAAACCCCGGGCGGGTACACTGAAGCTTTCTTT
size: few; D: .; length: 13; J: TRBJ1-4; V: TRBV5-4; CDR3: CASSLQGNEKLFF; DNA: TGTGCCAGCAGCTTACAGGGTAATGAAAAACTGTTTTTT
size: .; D: .; length: 13; J: TRBJ2-2; V: TRBV9; CDR3: CASSGQNTGELFF; DNA: TGTGCCAGCAGCGGACAAAACACCGGGGAGCTGTTTTTT
size: .; D: .; length: 18; J: TRBJ1-5; V: TRBV28; CDR3: CASSLRGSGVGSNQPQHF; DNA: TGTGCCAGCAGTTTACGCGGATCTGGCGTGGGGAGCAATCAGCCCCAGCATTTT
size: .; D: .; length: 13; J: TRBJ1-2; V: TRBV19; CDR3: CASTEAGHYGYTF; DNA: TGTGCCAGTACCGAGGCGGGGCATTATGGCTACACCTTC
size: once; D: .; length: 14; J: TRBJ2-3; V: TRBV7-6; CDR3: CASSLAGGGDTQYF; DNA: TGTGCCAGCAGCTTAGCGGGAGGGGGTGATACGCAGTATTTT
size: .; D: .; length: 13; J: TRBJ2-1; V: TRBV27; CDR3: CASSPRGYNEQFF; DNA: TGTGCCAGCAGCCCCAGAGGGTACAATGAGCAGTTCTTC
size: .; D: .; length: 14; J: TRBJ2-2; V: TRBV9; CDR3: CASSVGGATGELFF; DNA: TGTGCCAGCAGCGTAGGGGGGGCCACCGGGGAGCTGTTTTTT